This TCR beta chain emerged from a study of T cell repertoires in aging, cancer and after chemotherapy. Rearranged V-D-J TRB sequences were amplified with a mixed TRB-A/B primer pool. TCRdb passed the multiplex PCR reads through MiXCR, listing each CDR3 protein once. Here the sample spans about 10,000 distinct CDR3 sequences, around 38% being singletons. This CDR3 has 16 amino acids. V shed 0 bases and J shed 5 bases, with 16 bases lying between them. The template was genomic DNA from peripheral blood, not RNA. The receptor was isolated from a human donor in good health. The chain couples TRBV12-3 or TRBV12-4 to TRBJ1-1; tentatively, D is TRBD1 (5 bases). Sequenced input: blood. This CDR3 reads CASSLAGRGRRTEAFF. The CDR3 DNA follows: TGTGCCAGCAGTTTAGCGGGGAGGGGCAGAAGGACTGAAGCTTTCTTT.